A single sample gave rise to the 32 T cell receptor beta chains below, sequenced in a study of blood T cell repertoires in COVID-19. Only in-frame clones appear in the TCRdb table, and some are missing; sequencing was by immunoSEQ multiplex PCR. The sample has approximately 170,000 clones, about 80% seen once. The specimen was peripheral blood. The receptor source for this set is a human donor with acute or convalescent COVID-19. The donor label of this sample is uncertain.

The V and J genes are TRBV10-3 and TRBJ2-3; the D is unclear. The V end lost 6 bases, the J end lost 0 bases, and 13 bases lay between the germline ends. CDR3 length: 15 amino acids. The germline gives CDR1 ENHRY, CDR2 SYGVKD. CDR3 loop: CAISLHPTSTDTQYF. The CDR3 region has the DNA TGTGCCATCAGCCTCCATCCTACTAGCACAGATACGCAGTATTTT.

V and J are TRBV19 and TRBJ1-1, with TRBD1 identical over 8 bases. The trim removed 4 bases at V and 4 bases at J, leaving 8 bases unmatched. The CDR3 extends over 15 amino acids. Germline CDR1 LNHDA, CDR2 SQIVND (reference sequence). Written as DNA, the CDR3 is TGTGCCAGTAGTACACGGACAGGGACGAGCACTGAAGCTTTCTTT. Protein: CASSTRTGTSTEAFF.

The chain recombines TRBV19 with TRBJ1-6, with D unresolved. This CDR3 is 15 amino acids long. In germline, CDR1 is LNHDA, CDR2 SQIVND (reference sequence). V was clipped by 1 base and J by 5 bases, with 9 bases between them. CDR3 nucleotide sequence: TGTGCCAGTAGTATAGGTCGGCGGAATAATTCACCCCTCCACTTT. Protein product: CASSIGRRNNSPLHF.

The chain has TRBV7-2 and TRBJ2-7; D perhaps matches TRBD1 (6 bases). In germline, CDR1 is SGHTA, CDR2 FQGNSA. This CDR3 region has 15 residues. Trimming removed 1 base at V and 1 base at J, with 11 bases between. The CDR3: CASSLEQGGSYEQYF. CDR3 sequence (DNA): TGTGCCAGCAGCTTAGAACAGGGTGGATCCTACGAGCAGTACTTC.

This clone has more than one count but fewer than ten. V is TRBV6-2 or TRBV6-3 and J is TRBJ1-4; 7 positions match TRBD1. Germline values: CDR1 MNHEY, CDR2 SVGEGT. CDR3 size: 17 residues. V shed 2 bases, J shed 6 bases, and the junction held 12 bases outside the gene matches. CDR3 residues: CASSYGVRQGGHEKLFF. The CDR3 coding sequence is TGTGCCAGCAGTTACGGCGTCCGACAGGGCGGGCATGAAAAACTGTTTTTT.

CDR3 in amino acids: CASSGRLAGSPDTQYF. The CDR3 DNA reads TGTGCCAGCAGCGGACGACTAGCGGGGTCTCCAGATACGCAGTATTTT. The chain combines TRBV4-2 with TRBJ2-3; TRBD2 matches 11 bases. CDR3 size: 16 residues. The V gene end was trimmed by 5 bases and the J gene end by 4 bases; junction bases not matched to a gene: 8. Germline CDR1 LGHNA, CDR2 YNFKEQ.

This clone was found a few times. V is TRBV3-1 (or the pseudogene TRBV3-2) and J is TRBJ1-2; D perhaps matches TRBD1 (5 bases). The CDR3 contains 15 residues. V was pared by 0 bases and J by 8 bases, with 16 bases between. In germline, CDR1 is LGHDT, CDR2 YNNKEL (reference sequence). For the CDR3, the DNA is TGTGCCAGCAGCCAAGACATTGGCAGGGTCGGCGGCTACACCTTC. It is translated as CASSQDIGRVGGYTF.

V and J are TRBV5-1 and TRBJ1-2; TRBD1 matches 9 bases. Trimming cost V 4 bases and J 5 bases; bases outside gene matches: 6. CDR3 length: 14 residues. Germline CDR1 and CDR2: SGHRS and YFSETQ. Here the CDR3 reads CASSRTGDDYGYTF. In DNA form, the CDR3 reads TGCGCCAGCAGCCGGACAGGGGATGATTATGGCTACACCTTC. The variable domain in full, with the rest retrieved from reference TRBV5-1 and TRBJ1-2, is KAGVTQTPRYLIKTRGQQVTLSCSPISGHRSVSWYQQTPGQGLQFLFEYFSETQRNKGNFPGRFSGRQFSNSRSEMNVSTLELGDSALYLCASSRTGDDYGYTFGSGTRLTVV.

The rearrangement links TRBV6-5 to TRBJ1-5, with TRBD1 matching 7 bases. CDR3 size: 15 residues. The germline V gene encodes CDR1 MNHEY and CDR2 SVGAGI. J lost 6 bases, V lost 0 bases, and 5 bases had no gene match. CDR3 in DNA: TGTGCCAGCAGTTACTCAACAGGGGCGGCTCAGCCCCAGCATTTT. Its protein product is CASSYSTGAAQPQHF.

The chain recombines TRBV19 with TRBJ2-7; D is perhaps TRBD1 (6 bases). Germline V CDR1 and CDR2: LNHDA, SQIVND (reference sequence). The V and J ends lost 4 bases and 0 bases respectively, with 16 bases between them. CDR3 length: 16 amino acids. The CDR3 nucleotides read TGTGCCAGTAGTAGCCTAGGACAGCTCCGCTCCTACGAGCAGTACTTC. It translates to CASSSLGQLRSYEQYF.

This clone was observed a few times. The CDR3 sequence is CAWSSWGGAGTEAFF. The CDR3 nucleotides are TGTGCCTGGAGTTCTTGGGGGGGGGCTGGGACTGAAGCTTTCTTT. The chain recombines TRBV30 with TRBJ1-1, with D perhaps TRBD1 (6 bases). Germline CDR1 is GTSNPN and CDR2 is SVGIG (reference sequence). V was pared by 2 bases and J by 5 bases, with 18 bases between. The CDR3 spans 15 residues.

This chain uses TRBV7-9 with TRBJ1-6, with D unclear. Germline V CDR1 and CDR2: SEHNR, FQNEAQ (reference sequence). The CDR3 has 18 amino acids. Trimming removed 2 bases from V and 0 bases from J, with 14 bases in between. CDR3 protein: CASSLPPGESSYNSPLHF. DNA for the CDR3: TGTGCCAGCAGCTTACCCCCCGGGGAAAGCTCCTATAATTCACCCCTCCACTTT.

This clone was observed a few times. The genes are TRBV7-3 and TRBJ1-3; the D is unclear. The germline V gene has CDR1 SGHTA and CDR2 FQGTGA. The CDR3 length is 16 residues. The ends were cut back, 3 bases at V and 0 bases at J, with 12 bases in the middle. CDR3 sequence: CASSLTTGSSGNTIYF. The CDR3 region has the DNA TGTGCCAGCAGCTTGACGACCGGGTCCTCTGGAAACACCATATATTTT. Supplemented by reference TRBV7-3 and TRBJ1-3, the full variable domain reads GAGVSQTPSNKVTEKGKYVELRCDPISGHTALYWYRQSLGQGPEFLIYFQGTGAADDSGLPNDRFFAVRPEGSVSTLKIQRTERGDSAVYLCASSLTTGSSGNTIYFGEGSWLTVV.

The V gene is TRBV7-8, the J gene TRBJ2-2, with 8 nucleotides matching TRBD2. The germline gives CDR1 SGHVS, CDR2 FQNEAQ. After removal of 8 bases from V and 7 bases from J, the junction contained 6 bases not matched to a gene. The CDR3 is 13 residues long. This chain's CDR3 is CASAGGPRGELFF. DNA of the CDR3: TGTGCCAGCGCGGGGGGACCACGCGGGGAGCTGTTTTTT. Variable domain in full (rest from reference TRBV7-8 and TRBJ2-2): GAGVSQSPRYKVAKRGQDVALRCDPISGHVSLFWYQQALGQGPEFLTYFQNEAQLDKSGLPSDRFFAERPEGSVSTLKIQRTQQEDSAVYLCASAGGPRGELFFGEGSRLTVL.

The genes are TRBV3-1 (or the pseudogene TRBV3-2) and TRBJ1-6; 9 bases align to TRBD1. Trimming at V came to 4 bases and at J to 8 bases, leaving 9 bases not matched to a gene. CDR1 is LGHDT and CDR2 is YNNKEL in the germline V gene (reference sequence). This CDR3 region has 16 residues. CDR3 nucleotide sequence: TGTGCCAGCAGCCCTCCGAGACAGGGGGGCGATTCACCCCTCCACTTT. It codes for CASSPPRQGGDSPLHF.

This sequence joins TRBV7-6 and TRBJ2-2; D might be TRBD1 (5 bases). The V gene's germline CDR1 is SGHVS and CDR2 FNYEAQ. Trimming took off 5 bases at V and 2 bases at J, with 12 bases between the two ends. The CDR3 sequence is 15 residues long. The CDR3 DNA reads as TGTGCCAGCAGCATAGGACAAATTAACACCGGGGAGCTGTTTTTT. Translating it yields CASSIGQINTGELFF.

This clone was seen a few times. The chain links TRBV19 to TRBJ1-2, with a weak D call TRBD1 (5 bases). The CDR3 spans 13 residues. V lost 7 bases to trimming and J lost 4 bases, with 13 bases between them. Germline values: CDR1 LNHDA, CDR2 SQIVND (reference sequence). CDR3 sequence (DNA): TGTGCCAGTACCCAGGGAAGTACCTATGGCTACACCTTC. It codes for CASTQGSTYGYTF.

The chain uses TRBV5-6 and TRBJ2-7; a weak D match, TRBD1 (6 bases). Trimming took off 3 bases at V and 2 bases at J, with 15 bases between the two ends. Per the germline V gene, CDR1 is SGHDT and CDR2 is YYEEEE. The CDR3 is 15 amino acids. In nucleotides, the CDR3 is TGTGCCAGCAGCTCCCGGGACATTTCCCCCTACGAGCAGTACTTC. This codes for CASSSRDISPYEQYF.

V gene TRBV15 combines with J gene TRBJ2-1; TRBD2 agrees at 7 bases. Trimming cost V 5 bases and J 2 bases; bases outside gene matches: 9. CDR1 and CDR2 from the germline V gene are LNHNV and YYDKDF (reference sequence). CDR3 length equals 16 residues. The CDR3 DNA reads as TGTGCCACCAGCGGCCGAAAGCGGGGACCCTACAATGAGCAGTTCTTC. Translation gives CATSGRKRGPYNEQFF.

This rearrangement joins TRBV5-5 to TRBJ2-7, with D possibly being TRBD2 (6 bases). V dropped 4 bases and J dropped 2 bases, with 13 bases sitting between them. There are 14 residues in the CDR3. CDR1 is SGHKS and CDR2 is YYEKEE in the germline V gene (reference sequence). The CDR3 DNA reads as TGTGCCAGCAGCCCGGGGGTACCGACCTACGAGCAGTACTTC. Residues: CASSPGVPTYEQYF.

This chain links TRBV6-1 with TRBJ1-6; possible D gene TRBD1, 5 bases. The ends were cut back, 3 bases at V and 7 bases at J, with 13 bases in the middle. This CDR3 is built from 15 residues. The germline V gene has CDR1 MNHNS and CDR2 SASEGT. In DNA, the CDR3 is TGTGCCAGCAGTGACAGGGCAGCTTCGAATTCACCCCTCCACTTT. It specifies CASSDRAASNSPLHF.

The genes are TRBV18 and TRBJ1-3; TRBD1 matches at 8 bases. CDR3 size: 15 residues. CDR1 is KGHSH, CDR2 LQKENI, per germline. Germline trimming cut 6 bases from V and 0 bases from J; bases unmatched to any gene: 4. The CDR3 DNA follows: TGTGCCAGCTCTCGGGACAGGTCCTCTGGAAACACCATATATTTT. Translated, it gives CASSRDRSSGNTIYF. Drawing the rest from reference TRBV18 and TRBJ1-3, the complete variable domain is NAGVMQNPRHLVRRRGQEARLRCSPMKGHSHVYWYRQLPEEGLKFMVYLQKENIIDESGMPKERFSAEFPKEGPSILRIQQVVRGDSAAYFCASSRDRSSGNTIYFGEGSWLTVV.

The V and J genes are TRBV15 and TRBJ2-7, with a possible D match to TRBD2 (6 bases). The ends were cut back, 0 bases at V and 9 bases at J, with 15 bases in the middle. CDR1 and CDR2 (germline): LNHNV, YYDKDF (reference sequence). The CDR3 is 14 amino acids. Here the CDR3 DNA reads TGTGCCACCAGCAGAGATCGGGGGACGTCTGTGCAGTACTTC. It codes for CATSRDRGTSVQYF.

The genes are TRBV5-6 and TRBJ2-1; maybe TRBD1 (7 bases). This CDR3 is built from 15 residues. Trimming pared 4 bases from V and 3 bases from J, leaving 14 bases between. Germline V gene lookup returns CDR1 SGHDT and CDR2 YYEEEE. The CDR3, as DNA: TGTGCCAGCAGCGTGAACAGGGGAGGCTACAATGAGCAGTTCTTC. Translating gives CASSVNRGGYNEQFF.

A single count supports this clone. In DNA form, the CDR3 reads TGTGCCAGCACCAAAGACAGGGCCGGGGAGCTGTTTTTT. This encodes CASTKDRAGELFF. V gene TRBV2 combines with J gene TRBJ2-2, with 7 nucleotides matching TRBD1. The CDR3 extends over 13 amino acids. Germline-derived CDR1 and CDR2 are SNHLY and FYNNEI. V gave up 7 bases and J gave up 6 bases; unmatched junction bases: 5.

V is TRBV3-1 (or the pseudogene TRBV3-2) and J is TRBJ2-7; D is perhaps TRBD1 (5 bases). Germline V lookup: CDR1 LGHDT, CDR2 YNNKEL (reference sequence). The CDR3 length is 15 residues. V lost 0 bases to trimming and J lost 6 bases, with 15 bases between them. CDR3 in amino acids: CASSQDGRVHPEQYF. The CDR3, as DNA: TGTGCCAGCAGCCAAGATGGCAGGGTTCATCCCGAGCAGTACTTC.

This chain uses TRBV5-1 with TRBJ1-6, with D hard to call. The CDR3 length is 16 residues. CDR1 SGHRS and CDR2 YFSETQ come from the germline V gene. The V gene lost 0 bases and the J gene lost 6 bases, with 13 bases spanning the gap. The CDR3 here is CASSLEGGGLNSPLHF. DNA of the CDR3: TGCGCCAGCAGCTTGGAAGGTGGCGGGCTTAATTCACCCCTCCACTTT.

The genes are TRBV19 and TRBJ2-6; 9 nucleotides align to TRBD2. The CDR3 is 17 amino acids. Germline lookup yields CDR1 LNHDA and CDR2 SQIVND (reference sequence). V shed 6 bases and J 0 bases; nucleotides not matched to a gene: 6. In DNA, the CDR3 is TGTGCCAGTAGCCCCGAGCGGGGGGCCTCTGGGGCCAACGTCCTGACTTTC. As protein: CASSPERGASGANVLTF.

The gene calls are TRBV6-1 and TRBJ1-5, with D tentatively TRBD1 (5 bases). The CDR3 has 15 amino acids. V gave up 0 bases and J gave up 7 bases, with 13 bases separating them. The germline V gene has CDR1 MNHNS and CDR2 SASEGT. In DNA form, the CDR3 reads TGTGCCAGCAGTGAAGCCCGTGGGGCCAGGCAGCCCCAGCATTTT. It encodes CASSEARGARQPQHF.

The CDR3 sequence is CATSRSDSISSPLHF. DNA of the CDR3: TGTGCCACCAGCAGATCGGACAGTATCAGTTCACCCCTCCACTTT. The V gene is TRBV15, the J gene TRBJ1-6; tentative D call: TRBD1 (6 bases). Germline lookup yields CDR1 LNHNV and CDR2 YYDKDF (reference sequence). V lost 2 bases and J 9 bases, leaving 14 bases between the germline ends. The length of the CDR3 is 15 residues.

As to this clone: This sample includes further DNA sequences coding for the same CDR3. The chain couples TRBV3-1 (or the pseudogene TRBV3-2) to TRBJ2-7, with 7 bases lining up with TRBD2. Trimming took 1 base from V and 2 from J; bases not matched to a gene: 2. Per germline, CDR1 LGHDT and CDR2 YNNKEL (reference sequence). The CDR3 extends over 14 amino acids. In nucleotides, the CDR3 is TGTGCCAGCAGCCAAGCGGGAGGCCCCTACGAGCAGTACTTC. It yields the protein CASSQAGGPYEQYF.

As DNA, the CDR3 is TGTGCCCAGAGGCGGGGATTAGCCCACACAGATACGCAGTATTTT. Translation gives CAQRRGLAHTDTQYF. This chain uses TRBV30 with TRBJ2-3; a weak D match, TRBD2 (6 bases). CDR1 and CDR2 (germline): GTSNPN, SVGIG (reference sequence). This CDR3 has 15 amino acids. V shed 8 bases and J shed 2 bases, with 20 bases lying between them.